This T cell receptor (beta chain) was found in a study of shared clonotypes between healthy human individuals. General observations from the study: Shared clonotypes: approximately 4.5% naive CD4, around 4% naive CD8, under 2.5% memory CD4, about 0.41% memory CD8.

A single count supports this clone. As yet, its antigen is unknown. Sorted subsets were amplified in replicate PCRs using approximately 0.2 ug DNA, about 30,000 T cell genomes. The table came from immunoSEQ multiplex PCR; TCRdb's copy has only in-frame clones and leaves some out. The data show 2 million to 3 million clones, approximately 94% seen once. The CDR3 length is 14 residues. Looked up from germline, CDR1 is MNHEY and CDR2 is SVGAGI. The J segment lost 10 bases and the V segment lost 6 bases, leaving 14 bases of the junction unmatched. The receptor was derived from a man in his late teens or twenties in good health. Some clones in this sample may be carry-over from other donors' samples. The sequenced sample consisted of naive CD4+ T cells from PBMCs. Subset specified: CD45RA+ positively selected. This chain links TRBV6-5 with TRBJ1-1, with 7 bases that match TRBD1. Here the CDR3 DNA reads TGTGCCAGCAGCCGCTACCGAGACGCAGGGGGAGCTTTCTTT. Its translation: CASSRYRDAGGAFF.